What follows are 20 T cell receptor beta chains derived from one specimen sequenced in a study of T cells in Graves' hyperthyroidism and ophthalmopathy (dated by TCRdb to between 2017 and 2020). Libraries were built with multiplex PCR. TCRdb lists the instrument as Illumina HiSeq 2000. TCR beta CDR3 regions were amplified from RNA transcripts. The first round of RT-PCR for the TCR CDR3 was performed with the HTBI primer set and the Qiagen OneStep RT-PCR kit. TCRdb reprocessed the public reads (quality trimming at Q25 with fastp, clone calling with MiXCR) and kept in-frame beta chains. CDR3 protein duplicates are merged, each entry listing the most common genes and DNA. The sample profile shows 530,000 or so distinct CDR3 sequences; 17% of them were found once. Together, the top ten hold about 16% of the sample. Sequenced input: blood. These receptors were collected from a woman aged 18 to 35 with Graves' ophthalmopathy.

This clonotype was observed many times. The chain uses TRBV11-2 and TRBJ2-2; 7 nucleotides match TRBD2. This CDR3 region has 13 residues. The germline V gene encodes CDR1 SGHAT and CDR2 FQNNGV. With 5 bases clipped from V and 6 bases from J, the junction kept 3 bases outside the gene matches. The CDR3 is CASSARGAGELFF. The CDR3 DNA reads TGTGCCAGCAGCGCCCGGGGGGCCGGGGAGCTGTTTTTT.

This clonotype was picked up many times. V gene TRBV27 combines with J gene TRBJ2-7, with 9 nucleotides matching TRBD2. CDR3 length equals 17 residues. Trimming removed 0 bases from V and 6 bases from J; junction bases left unmatched: 12. CDR1 MNHEY and CDR2 SMNVEV come from the germline V gene (reference sequence). The CDR3 loop reads CASSLSLAGGPWSEQYF. The CDR3 DNA reads as TGTGCCAGCAGTTTATCGCTGGCGGGAGGGCCGTGGAGCGAGCAGTACTTC.

Details on this clonotype: A much larger clone differs from this one at a single base, so this may be a read error. The rearrangement uses TRBV20-1 and TRBJ1-1; D ambiguous. The CDR3 contains 12 residues. V gave up 0 bases and J gave up 1 base, with 3 bases separating them. Looked up from germline, CDR1 is DFQATT and CDR2 is SNEGSKA (reference sequence). The CDR3 protein is CSAREQNTEAFF. The CDR3 DNA is TGCAGTGCTAGAGAACAGAACACTGAAGCTTTCTTT.

This clonotype was seen at least ten times. The chain carries TRBV11-2 and TRBJ2-1; TRBD2 agrees at 9 bases. The CDR3 is 15 amino acids. Germline V lookup: CDR1 SGHAT, CDR2 FQNNGV. The trim removed 1 base at V and 6 bases at J, leaving 4 bases unmatched. In DNA, the CDR3 is TGTGCCAGCAGCTTAGCACGGGGACTAGCCAATGAGCAGTTCTTC. Its translation: CASSLARGLANEQFF. The variable domain in full, completed from reference TRBV11-2 and TRBJ2-1, reads EAGVAQSPRYKIIEKRQSVAFWCNPISGHATLYWYQQILGQGPKLLIQFQNNGVVDDSQLPKDRFSAERLKGVDSTLKIQPAKLEDSAVYLCASSLARGLANEQFFGPGTRLTVL.

This clonotype was seen only a few times. V is TRBV7-9 and J is TRBJ1-5, with D unresolved. Germline assignment: CDR1 SEHNR and CDR2 FQNEAQ (reference sequence). The V and J ends lost 5 bases and 4 bases respectively, with 12 bases between them. The CDR3 runs to 14 residues. This CDR3 is CASSPIGTNQPQHF. The DNA of the CDR3 is TGTGCCAGCAGCCCCATTGGCACGAATCAGCCCCAGCATTTT.

This clonotype occurred many times. The V gene is TRBV18, the J gene TRBJ2-3; 10 positions agree with TRBD2. Germline V gives CDR1 KGHSH, CDR2 LQKENI. The CDR3 is 17 amino acids. V trimming: 6 bases; J trimming: 5 bases; junction bases outside the gene matches: 14. The CDR3, as DNA: TGTGCCAGCTCCAGGGGAGGGACTAGCGATCCCGGAGATACGCAGTATTTT. It is translated as CASSRGGTSDPGDTQYF.

This clonotype was observed many times. The CDR3 DNA follows: TGCGCCAGCAGCTTGGAGCCACAGGGCTCCTACGAGCAGTACTTC. Translation gives CASSLEPQGSYEQYF. The chain employs TRBV5-1 and TRBJ2-7, with TRBD1 as a possible D gene (6 bases). CDR3 length equals 15 residues. From germline, CDR1 is SGHRS and CDR2 YFSETQ. V was shortened by 0 bases and J by 0 bases, with 10 bases between the two germline ends.

The chain carries TRBV19 and TRBJ1-2; 9 nucleotides align to TRBD1. CDR3 length equals 14 residues. The J segment lost 4 bases and the V segment lost 4 bases, leaving 4 bases of the junction unmatched. CDR1 and CDR2 from the germline V gene are LNHDA and SQIVND (reference sequence). The CDR3 is CASSNDRGVYGYTF. DNA for the CDR3: TGTGCCAGTAGTAACGACAGGGGGGTCTATGGCTACACCTTC.

This clonotype showed up many times. The J gene is TRBJ2-2, the V gene TRBV5-1, with 8 bases aligning to TRBD1. Germline lookup yields CDR1 SGHRS and CDR2 YFSETQ. This CDR3 spans 16 amino acids. V lost 2 bases to trimming and J lost 2 bases; unmatched junction nucleotides: 5. CDR3 amino acids: CASSFGDRTNTGELFF. DNA of the CDR3: TGCGCCAGCAGCTTTGGGGACAGGACTAACACCGGGGAGCTGTTTTTT.

To note about this clonotype: A much larger clone is a single base away; this may be a read error. This CDR3 reads CSKWGGETQHF. As DNA, the CDR3 is TGCAGTAAATGGGGCGGAGAGACCCAGCACTTC. This sequence joins TRBV20-1 and TRBJ2-5, with D perhaps matching TRBD1 (5 bases). The CDR3 contains 11 residues. Per the germline V gene, CDR1 is DFQATT and CDR2 is SNEGSKA (reference sequence).

This clonotype was seen a handful of times. The V and J genes are TRBV27 and TRBJ1-1; D is undetermined. The CDR3 is made up of 17 amino acids. Trimming removed 4 bases from V and 7 bases from J, with 25 bases in between. Germline CDR1 MNHEY, CDR2 SMNVEV (reference sequence). The CDR3 loop reads CASSSPSVGPTNLEAFF. The CDR3 DNA reads as TGTGCCAGCAGTTCTCCGTCCGTGGGCCCGACGAACCTTGAAGCTTTCTTT.

This clonotype has ten or more counts. The V call is TRBV24-1, the J call TRBJ1-1; D is ambiguous. The CDR3 sequence is 12 residues long. V was shortened by 2 bases and J by 3 bases, with 3 bases between the two germline ends. Germline CDR1 and CDR2: KGHDR and SFDVKD. The CDR3: CATSDSDTEAFF. The CDR3 nucleotides read TGTGCCACCAGTGATTCGGACACTGAAGCTTTCTTT.

Ten or more counts support this clonotype. The V gene is TRBV2, the J gene TRBJ1-2, with TRBD1 identical over 8 bases. This CDR3 contains 14 residues. Germline V lookup: CDR1 SNHLY, CDR2 FYNNEI. The V gene end was trimmed by 5 bases and the J gene end by 0 bases; junction bases not matched to a gene: 2. CDR3 sequence: CASSRDRTNYGYTF. The CDR3 DNA reads TGTGCCAGCAGTCGGGACAGGACTAACTATGGCTACACCTTC.

Concerning this clonotype itself: A much more abundant neighbour one base away suggests this may be a read error. The rearrangement uses TRBV6-9 and TRBJ2-7; 11 nucleotides line up with TRBD2. This CDR3 is 13 amino acids long. Germline V CDR1 and CDR2: MNHGY, SVAAGI. V shed 4 bases and J 9 bases; nucleotides not matched to a gene: 5. CDR3: CASSLRLAGMQYF. The DNA for the CDR3 is TGTGCCAGCAGTTTGAGACTAGCGGGAATGCAGTACTTC.

This clonotype was picked up many times. CDR3 in DNA: TGTGCCAGCAGTTTTAACGGGGATGGGTACGAGCAGTACTTC. Translating gives CASSFNGDGYEQYF. The chain couples TRBV27 to TRBJ2-7; tentatively, D is TRBD2 (5 bases). V lost 3 bases, J lost 4 bases, and 13 bases lay in between. Germline V gene data show CDR1 as MNHEY and CDR2 as SMNVEV (reference sequence). The CDR3 extends over 14 amino acids.

V is TRBV6-1 and J is TRBJ2-7, with D possibly called TRBD1 or TRBD2 (5 bases each). Germline V lookup: CDR1 MNHNS, CDR2 SASEGT. This CDR3 has 13 residues. Trimming shortened V by 5 bases and J by 6 bases, and 14 bases separated the two germline ends. The CDR3 protein is CASSPLRDAEQYF. In DNA form, the CDR3 reads TGTGCCAGCAGTCCACTACGGGACGCCGAGCAGTACTTC.

This chain uses TRBV29-1 with TRBJ1-4; D is possibly TRBD1 (5 bases). The CDR3 is made up of 13 amino acids. Germline V gene lookup returns CDR1 SQVTM and CDR2 ANQGSEA. V lost 6 bases to trimming and J lost 7 bases, with 15 bases between them. DNA for the CDR3: TGCAGCGTACAGGTTGAGGAGGCTGAAAAACTGTTTTTT. Its protein is CSVQVEEAEKLFF. The variable domain in full, completed from reference TRBV29-1 and TRBJ1-4, reads SAVISQKPSRDICQRGTSLTIQCQVDSQVTMMFWYRQQPGQSLTLIATANQGSEATYESGFVIDKFPISRPNLTFSTLTVSNMSPEDSSIYLCSVQVEEAEKLFFGSGTQLSVL.

The sample holds many counts of this clonotype. The chain couples TRBV11-2 to TRBJ2-1; 9 bases are shared with TRBD2. Unmatched junction bases numbered 8, after V lost 0 bases and J lost 5 bases. Germline lookup yields CDR1 SGHAT and CDR2 FQNNGV. This CDR3 region has 17 residues. The CDR3 sequence is CASSLDLAGGRDNEQFF. The CDR3 nucleotides are TGTGCCAGCAGCTTAGATCTTGCGGGGGGGCGAGACAATGAGCAGTTCTTC.

This clonotype was found a few times. The J gene is TRBJ1-5, the V gene TRBV19; no clear D. Germline V gene lookup returns CDR1 LNHDA and CDR2 SQIVND (reference sequence). V was clipped by 5 bases and J by 2 bases, with 10 bases between them. This CDR3 is built from 14 residues. The CDR3 nucleotides are TGTGCCAGTAGTGTCCCGGGAGGCAATCAGCCCCAGCATTTT. Translating gives CASSVPGGNQPQHF.

The gene calls are TRBV29-1 and TRBJ2-5; a possible D gene is TRBD1 (6 bases). V lost 7 bases and J 0 bases, leaving 9 bases between the germline ends. From germline, CDR1 is SQVTM and CDR2 ANQGSEA. The CDR3 runs to 12 residues. CDR3 region: CSAEGDQETQYF. The CDR3 coding sequence is TGCAGCGCCGAGGGGGACCAAGAGACCCAGTACTTC.